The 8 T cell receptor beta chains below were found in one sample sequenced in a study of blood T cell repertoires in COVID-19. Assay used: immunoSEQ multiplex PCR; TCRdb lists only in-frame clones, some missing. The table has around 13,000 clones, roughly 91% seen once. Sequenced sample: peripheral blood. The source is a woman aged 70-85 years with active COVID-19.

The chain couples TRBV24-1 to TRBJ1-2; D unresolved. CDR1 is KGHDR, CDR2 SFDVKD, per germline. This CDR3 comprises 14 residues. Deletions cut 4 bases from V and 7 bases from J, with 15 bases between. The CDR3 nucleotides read TGTGCCACCAGTGACCCAGGCAGTGGCTTTGGCTACACCTTC. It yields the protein CATSDPGSGFGYTF.

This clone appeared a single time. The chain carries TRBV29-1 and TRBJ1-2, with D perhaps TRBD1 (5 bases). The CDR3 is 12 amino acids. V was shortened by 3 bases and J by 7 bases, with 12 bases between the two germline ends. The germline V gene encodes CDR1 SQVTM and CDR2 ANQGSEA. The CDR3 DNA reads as TGCAGCGTTGAGCGGGGCGGAGTTGGCTACACCTTC. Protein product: CSVERGGVGYTF.

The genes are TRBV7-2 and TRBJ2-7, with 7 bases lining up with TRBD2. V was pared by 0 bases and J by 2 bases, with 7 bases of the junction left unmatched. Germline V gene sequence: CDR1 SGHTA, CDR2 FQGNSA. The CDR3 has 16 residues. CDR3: CASSLAGGTTPYEQYF. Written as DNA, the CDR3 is TGTGCCAGCAGCTTAGCCGGGGGGACTACCCCCTACGAGCAGTACTTC.

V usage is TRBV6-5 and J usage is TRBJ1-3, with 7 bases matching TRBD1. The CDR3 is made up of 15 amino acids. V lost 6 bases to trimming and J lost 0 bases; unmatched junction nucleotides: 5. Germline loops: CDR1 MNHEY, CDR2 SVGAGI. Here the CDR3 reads CASRLGQFSGNTIYF. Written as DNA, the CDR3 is TGTGCCAGCAGGTTGGGACAGTTCTCTGGAAACACCATATATTTT.

In DNA, the CDR3 is TGCGCCAGCAGCTTGGCCAGCAGGGGGGACAATGAGCAGTTCTTC. This codes for CASSLASRGDNEQFF. V and J are TRBV5-1 and TRBJ2-1, with D perhaps matching TRBD1 (7 bases). Germline CDR1 reads SGHRS; CDR2 reads YFSETQ. This CDR3 spans 15 amino acids. Trimming removed 0 bases at V and 5 bases at J, with 12 bases between.

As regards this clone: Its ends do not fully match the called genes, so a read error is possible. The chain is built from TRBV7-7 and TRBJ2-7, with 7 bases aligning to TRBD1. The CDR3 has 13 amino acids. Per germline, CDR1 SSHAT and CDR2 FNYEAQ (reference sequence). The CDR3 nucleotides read TGTGCTAGCAGCTTAGAACAGGGGTACGAGCAGTACTTC. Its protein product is CASSLEQGYEQYF.

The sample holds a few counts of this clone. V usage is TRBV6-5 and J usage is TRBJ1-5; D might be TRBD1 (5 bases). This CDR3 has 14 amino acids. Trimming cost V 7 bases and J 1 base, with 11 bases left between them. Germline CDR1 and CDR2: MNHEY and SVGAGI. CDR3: CASTVRESNQPQHF. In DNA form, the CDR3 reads TGTGCCAGCACGGTCAGGGAAAGCAATCAGCCCCAGCATTTT.

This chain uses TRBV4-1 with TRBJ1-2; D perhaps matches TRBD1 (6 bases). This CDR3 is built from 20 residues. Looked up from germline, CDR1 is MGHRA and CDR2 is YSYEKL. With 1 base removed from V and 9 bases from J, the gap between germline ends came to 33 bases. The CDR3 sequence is CASSQVVPRISPKDTGSYTF. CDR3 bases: TGCGCCAGCAGCCAAGTCGTACCAAGAATTTCCCCCAAAGATACAGGGAGCTACACCTTC.